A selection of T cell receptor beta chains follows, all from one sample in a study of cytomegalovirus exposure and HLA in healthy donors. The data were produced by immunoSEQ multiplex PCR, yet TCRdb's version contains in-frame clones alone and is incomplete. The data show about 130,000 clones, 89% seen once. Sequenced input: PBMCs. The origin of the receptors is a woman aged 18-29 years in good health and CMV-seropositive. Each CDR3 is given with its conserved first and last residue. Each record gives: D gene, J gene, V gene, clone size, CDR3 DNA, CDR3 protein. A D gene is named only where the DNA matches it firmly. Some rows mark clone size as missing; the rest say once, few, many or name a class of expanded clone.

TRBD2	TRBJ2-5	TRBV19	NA	TGTGCCAGTAGTAAACTAGCGGGGGGAGTGGAGACCCAGTACTTC	CASSKLAGGVETQYF
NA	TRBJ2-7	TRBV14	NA	TGTGCCAGCAGCCAAGGAGGGTCCCCCATAGACGAGCAGTACTTC	CASSQGGSPIDEQYF
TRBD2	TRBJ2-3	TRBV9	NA	TGTGCCAGCAGCCTCCGCGGGGGGGCGGGCACAGATACGCAGTATTTT	CASSLRGGAGTDTQYF
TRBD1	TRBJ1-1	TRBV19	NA	TGTGCCAGTAGGCAGACAGGGGAATCTGCTGAAGCTTTCTTT	CASRQTGESAEAFF
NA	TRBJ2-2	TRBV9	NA	TGTGCCAGCAGCGGCGGACACGACACCGGGGAGCTGTTTTTT	CASSGGHDTGELFF
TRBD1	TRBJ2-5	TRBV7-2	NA	TGTGCCAGCAGCTCTCAACCGGGACAGGGGAGGGAGACCCAGTACTTC	CASSSQPGQGRETQYF
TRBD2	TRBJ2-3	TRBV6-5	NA	TGTGCCAGCAGTTACTCGTCTAGCGGGGGAGGGAATACGCAGTATTTT	CASSYSSSGGGNTQYF
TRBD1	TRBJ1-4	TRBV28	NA	TGTGCCAGCAGGCGGACAGGGGGAAGTGAAAAACTGTTTTTT	CASRRTGGSEKLFF
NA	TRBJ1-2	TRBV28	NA	TGTGCCAGCAGTTTATTAGGTCAGGGCTCTAACTATGGCTACACCTTC	CASSLLGQGSNYGYTF
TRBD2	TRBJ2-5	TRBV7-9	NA	TGTGCCAGCAGCTTACCCTCCCGGACTAGCGAAGAGACCCAGTACTTC	CASSLPSRTSEETQYF
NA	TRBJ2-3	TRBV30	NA	TGTGCCTGGAGTCCCGGGACAGATACGCAGTATTTT	CAWSPGTDTQYF
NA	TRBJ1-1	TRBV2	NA	TGTGCCAGCAGCGATCCAAGGAGGGGTTTAACTGAAGCTTTCTTT	CASSDPRRGLTEAFF
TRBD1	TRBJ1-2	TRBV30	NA	TGTGCCTTGGGACAGGGAGAATATGGCTACACCTTC	CALGQGEYGYTF
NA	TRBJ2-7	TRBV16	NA	TGTGCCAGCAGCCAAGGTCGTAGCAGTTACGAGCAGTACTTC	CASSQGRSSYEQYF
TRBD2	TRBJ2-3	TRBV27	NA	TGTGCCAGCAGTTTACAGGGAGGGTTTACAGATACGCAGTATTTT	CASSLQGGFTDTQYF
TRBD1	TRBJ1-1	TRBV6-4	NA	TGTGCCAGCAGTGCCTTCCGGGACAGTGAAGCTTTCTTT	CASSAFRDSEAFF
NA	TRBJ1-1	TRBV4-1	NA	TGCGCCAGCAGCCAAGAATACTACACTGAAGCTTTCTTT	CASSQEYYTEAFF
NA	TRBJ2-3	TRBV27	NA	TGTGCCAGCAGTTTATGGGGGGTCGCAGATACGCAGTATTTT	CASSLWGVADTQYF
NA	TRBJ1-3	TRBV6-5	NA	TGTGCCAGCAGTTACCAACAGGGAACCTCTGGAAACACCATATATTTT	CASSYQQGTSGNTIYF
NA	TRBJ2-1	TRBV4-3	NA	TGCGCCAGCAGCCTCTCCGGCGGGGCCTCCTACAATGAGCAGTTCTTC	CASSLSGGASYNEQFF
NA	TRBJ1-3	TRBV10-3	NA	TGTGCCATCAGGGGAGGGGAGGACCCAAAAATCTCTGGAAACACCATATATTTT	CAIRGGEDPKISGNTIYF
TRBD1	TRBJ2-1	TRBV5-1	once	TGCGCCAGCAGCCGCCAAGGAACAGGGGGTTACAATGAGCAGTTCTTC	CASSRQGTGGYNEQFF
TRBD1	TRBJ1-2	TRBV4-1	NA	TGCGCCAGCAGCCAAGACCGCGGGACAGCCAACTATGGCTACACCTTC	CASSQDRGTANYGYTF
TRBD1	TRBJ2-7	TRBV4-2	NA	TGTGCCAGCAGCCAAGATAGGTGGCAGGGGGCAACCTACGAGCAGTACTTC	CASSQDRWQGATYEQYF
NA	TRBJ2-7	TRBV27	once	TGTGCCAGCAGGAGGGACAGGGGCTCTTTAGCGGGGGGGGCCCTACTGGACGAGCAGTACTTC	CASRRDRGSLAGGALLDEQYF
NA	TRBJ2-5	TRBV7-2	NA	TGTGCCAGCAGCTTAGGCGAACGGGAGACCCAGTACTTC	CASSLGERETQYF
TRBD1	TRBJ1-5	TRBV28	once	TGTGCCAGCAGTTTACTGCTAAGGACAGGGGGAGGCAATCAGCCCCAGCATTTT	CASSLLLRTGGGNQPQHF
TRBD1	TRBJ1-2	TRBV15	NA	TGTGCCACCAGCAGAGCCGACAGGGGGTATGGCTACACCTTC	CATSRADRGYGYTF
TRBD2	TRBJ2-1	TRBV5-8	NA	TGTGCCAGCAGCTTCGGACTAGCGGGGGGTTGGAATGAGCAGTTCTTC	CASSFGLAGGWNEQFF
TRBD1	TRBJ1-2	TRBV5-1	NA	TGCGCCAGCAGCTTGGCCCTCGGGACAGGGGGGTATGGCTACACCTTC	CASSLALGTGGYGYTF
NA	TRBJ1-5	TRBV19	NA	TGTGCCAGTAGTATTGGGCTCTATAGCAATCAGCCCCAGCATTTT	CASSIGLYSNQPQHF
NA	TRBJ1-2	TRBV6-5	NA	TGTGCCAGCAGTCCTCCCCTAACCTTC	CASSPPLTF
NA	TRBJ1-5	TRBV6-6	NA	TGTGCCAGCAGTTACTCCTCAGGGGCGAATCAGCCCCAGCATTTT	CASSYSSGANQPQHF
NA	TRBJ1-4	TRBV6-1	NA	TGTGCCAGCAGTGAAACGGGAGGCTCAGGTGAAAAACTGTTTTTT	CASSETGGSGEKLFF
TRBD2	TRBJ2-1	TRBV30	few	TGTGCCTGGGGCCTTAGCGGGGGGGCCGGGTCCCATGAGCAGTTCTTC	CAWGLSGGAGSHEQFF
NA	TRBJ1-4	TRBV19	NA	TGTGCCAGTAGTAGCGCTTTACGGGAAAAACTGTTTTTT	CASSSALREKLFF
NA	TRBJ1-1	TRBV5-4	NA	TGTGCCAGCAGGGCGGCGGTTAACACTGAAGCTTTCTTT	CASRAAVNTEAFF
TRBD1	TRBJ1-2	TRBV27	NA	TGTGCCAGCAGCCGGAAGCCCGACAGGGCCCCCTATGGCTACACCTTC	CASSRKPDRAPYGYTF
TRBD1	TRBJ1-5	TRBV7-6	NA	TGTGCCAGCAGCCCGGGACAGGGGGTTAGCAATCAGCCCCAGCATTTT	CASSPGQGVSNQPQHF
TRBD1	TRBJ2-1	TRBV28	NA	TGTGCCAGCCTAGGTAGGGACAGGGGATACAATGAGCAGTTCTTC	CASLGRDRGYNEQFF
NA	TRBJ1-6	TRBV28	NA	TGTGCCAGCACGGGGGATTCAGCACCCCTCCACTTT	CASTGDSAPLHF